The entry below gives a single TCR beta chain sequence along with its context. Original data processing: Using reference gene primer amplification, nucleated cell counts were estimated. Sequenced by immunoSEQ multiplex PCR; TCRdb stores in-frame clones only, minus some. V, J and clone size are those of that table, while D and trimming were read from the DNA. Here the sample spans more than 50,000 clones, over 75% being singletons. The CDR3 contains 16 residues. J gave up 4 bases and V 6 bases, and 10 bases lay outside the gene matches. Germline CDR1 and CDR2: MDHEN and SYDVKM. The data originate from a study of blood T cell repertoires in COVID-19. Background on the study: The United States, Italy and Spain were the sources of the acute and convalescent COVID-19 samples.

Source material: peripheral blood. The V and J genes are TRBV28 and TRBJ1-2; 11 nucleotides align to TRBD1. This TCR derives from a human donor in a cohort sampled during active COVID-19. In DNA form, the CDR3 reads TGTGCCAGCAGGCCCACCAGGGGGACAGGGGGCTATGGCTACACCTTC. The encoded protein is CASRPTRGTGGYGYTF.